This entry lists 21 T cell receptor beta chains sequenced from one sample in a study of T cell responses to AZD1222 COVID-19 vaccine. Using immunoSEQ multiplex PCR, the repertoire was profiled, and TCRdb retains in-frame clones only, with some absent. The sample has around 140,000 clones, roughly 90% seen once. Specimen: peripheral blood, collected on day 0 of AZD1222 vaccination. These receptors came from an adult in good health.

This sequence joins TRBV5-1 and TRBJ2-7, with TRBD1 matching over 9 bases. Germline CDR1 and CDR2: SGHRS and YFSETQ. This CDR3 region has 12 residues. The V segment lost 7 bases and the J segment 5 bases; nucleotides outside the gene matches: 4. Here the CDR3 reads CASSGQGHEQYF. The CDR3 coding sequence is TGCGCCAGCTCGGGACAGGGCCACGAGCAGTACTTC.

The chain is built from TRBV9 and TRBJ1-6, with D unresolved. V was cut by 4 bases and J by 9 bases, with 17 bases left in between. This CDR3 has 15 amino acids. From germline, CDR1 is SGDLS and CDR2 YYNGEE. This chain's CDR3 is CASSPLGLSGSPLHF. The CDR3 bases are TGTGCCAGCAGCCCCCTGGGTCTCTCCGGTTCACCCCTCCACTTT.

The J gene is TRBJ2-7, the V gene TRBV5-4; 9 bases are shared with TRBD2. This CDR3 has 14 residues. Germline trimming cut 0 bases from V and 5 bases from J; bases unmatched to any gene: 3. The germline V gene has CDR1 SGHNT and CDR2 YYREEE (reference sequence). CDR3 loop: CASSLGLAGDEQYF. The CDR3 coding sequence is TGTGCCAGCAGCTTGGGCTTAGCGGGAGACGAGCAGTACTTC.

This clone was seen more than once but under ten times. V and J are TRBV28 and TRBJ1-4; possible D gene TRBD1, 5 bases. Trimming took off 3 bases at V and 0 bases at J, with 5 bases between the two ends. CDR3 length: 14 amino acids. The germline V gene encodes CDR1 MDHEN and CDR2 SYDVKM. As DNA, the CDR3 is TGTGCCAGCAGTTTCAGGGCAACTAATGAAAAACTGTTTTTT. The encoded protein is CASSFRATNEKLFF.

The chain employs TRBV27 and TRBJ2-1; TRBD1 matches 11 bases. The germline V gene has CDR1 MNHEY and CDR2 SMNVEV (reference sequence). CDR3 size: 16 residues. V shed 5 bases and J 4 bases; nucleotides not matched to a gene: 7. The CDR3 DNA reads TGTGCCAGCAGTACCCGGACAGGGGGCTCGTACAATGAGCAGTTCTTC. Protein: CASSTRTGGSYNEQFF.

Only one count was recorded for this clone. The rearrangement joins TRBV14 to TRBJ2-7, with D uncertain. CDR3 size: 15 residues. The germline gives CDR1 SGHDN, CDR2 FVKESK. V shed 1 base and J shed 3 bases, with 13 bases lying between them. CDR3 protein: CASSQGSASGYEQYF. In DNA, the CDR3 is TGTGCCAGCAGCCAAGGATCGGCTTCCGGCTACGAGCAGTACTTC.

The chain combines TRBV7-2 with TRBJ1-3; 7 bases agree with TRBD1. V lost 3 bases, J lost 2 bases, and 4 bases stayed unmatched. Germline CDR1 reads SGHTA; CDR2 reads FQGNSA. The CDR3 totals 15 residues. CDR3 DNA sequence: TGTGCCAGCAGCTTGTTGCAGGGGGCTGGAAACACCATATATTTT. Translating it yields CASSLLQGAGNTIYF.

The chain uses TRBV9 and TRBJ1-2, with D possibly TRBD1 on 6 matching bases. The CDR3 has 15 residues. Germline V gene sequence: CDR1 SGDLS, CDR2 YYNGEE. The V end lost 0 bases, the J end lost 2 bases, and 11 bases lay between the germline ends. The CDR3 nucleotides are TGTGCCAGCAGCGTAGATTGGGGGCCAAACTATGGCTACACCTTC. Translating gives CASSVDWGPNYGYTF.

This chain connects TRBV6-5 to TRBJ2-1, with 13 bases identical to TRBD2. V gave up 5 bases and J gave up 4 bases; unmatched junction bases: 2. The germline CDR1 and CDR2 sequences are MNHEY and SVGAGI. The CDR3 length is 15 residues. The CDR3 loop reads CASSPGLAGYNEQFF. CDR3 DNA sequence: TGTGCCAGCAGTCCGGGACTAGCGGGATACAATGAGCAGTTCTTC.

This chain connects TRBV20-1 to TRBJ2-1, with 9 bases lining up with TRBD1. V lost 3 bases, J lost 2 bases, and 5 bases stayed unmatched. Germline CDR1 DFQATT, CDR2 SNEGSKA (reference sequence). The CDR3 is made up of 15 amino acids. CDR3 loop: CSASLTGGTYNEQFF. CDR3 bases: TGCAGTGCTAGTTTGACAGGGGGGACCTACAATGAGCAGTTCTTC.

The V gene is TRBV3-1 (or the pseudogene TRBV3-2), the J gene TRBJ2-1, with 14 bases that match TRBD2. CDR1 is LGHDT, CDR2 YNNKEL, per germline (reference sequence). V shed 8 bases and J 8 bases; nucleotides not matched to a gene: 11. This CDR3 has 16 amino acids. The CDR3 nucleotides read TGTGCCAGCCGGACTAGCGGGAGGCGTGTGGCTGATGAGCAGTTCTTC. Its translation: CASRTSGRRVADEQFF.

V usage is TRBV29-1 and J usage is TRBJ2-5; D unclear. In germline, CDR1 is SQVTM, CDR2 ANQGSEA. Trimming pared 6 bases from V and 3 bases from J, leaving 8 bases between. The CDR3 length is 11 residues. Written as DNA, the CDR3 is TGCAGCGTAGCGTACAAAGAGACCCAGTACTTC. It is translated as CSVAYKETQYF.

The chain carries TRBV5-5 and TRBJ1-1; no firm D call. Germline CDR1 SGHKS, CDR2 YYEKEE (reference sequence). The ends were cut back, 3 bases at V and 2 bases at J, with 14 bases in the middle. This CDR3 region has 15 residues. CDR3 sequence (DNA): TGTGCCAGCAGCTGGACGCGGGCCGGCAACACTGAAGCTTTCTTT. The encoded protein is CASSWTRAGNTEAFF.

The gene calls are TRBV27 and TRBJ1-5, with a possible D match to TRBD1 (5 bases). CDR1 MNHEY and CDR2 SMNVEV come from the germline V gene (reference sequence). V gave up 6 bases and J gave up 0 bases, with 18 bases separating them. This CDR3 comprises 17 residues. In nucleotides, the CDR3 is TGTGCCAGCAGGCCCAGGGAAGGGTGGGTTAGCAATCAGCCCCAGCATTTT. Its translation is CASRPREGWVSNQPQHF.

The V gene is TRBV6-2 or TRBV6-3, the J gene TRBJ1-5; TRBD1 is a possible D gene (6 bases). The germline CDR1 and CDR2 sequences are MNHEY and SVGEGT. This CDR3 is 16 amino acids long. With 6 bases removed from V and 9 bases from J, the gap between germline ends came to 24 bases. The CDR3 here is CASSQFPGLGQGPQHF. The CDR3 DNA is TGTGCCAGCAGCCAATTTCCGGGACTGGGACAAGGGCCCCAGCATTTT.

The CDR3 coding sequence is TGTGCCAGCAGCTTTCAATGGGGCCAGGGCACAGATACGCAGTATTTT. Residues: CASSFQWGQGTDTQYF. This chain connects TRBV11-3 to TRBJ2-3; D possibly corresponds to TRBD1 (5 bases). This CDR3 has 16 residues. The germline CDR1 and CDR2 sequences are SGHNT and YENEEA. V was pared by 3 bases and J by 1 base, with 14 bases between.

The chain carries TRBV7-3 and TRBJ2-5, with TRBD2 matching 16 bases. The CDR3 covers 18 residues. V shed 0 bases and J 4 bases; nucleotides not matched to a gene: 5. Germline assignment: CDR1 SGHTA and CDR2 FQGTGA. DNA for the CDR3: TGTGCCAGCAGCTTAACGGGGACTAGCGGGAGGGCCGTAGAGACCCAGTACTTC. Residues: CASSLTGTSGRAVETQYF.

This clone came up once. The chain recombines TRBV3-1 (or the pseudogene TRBV3-2) with TRBJ1-1; D is undetermined. This CDR3 is built from 11 residues. The germline V and J ends were trimmed by 5 bases and 7 bases, with 8 bases remaining between them. Germline V gene sequence: CDR1 LGHDT, CDR2 YNNKEL (reference sequence). The CDR3 coding sequence is TGTGCCAGCAGCTCGGGTTTTGAAGCTTTCTTT. Residues: CASSSGFEAFF.

In DNA form, the CDR3 reads TGTGCCAGCATACAGGGTAAACTTGAAGCTTTCTTT. Translation gives CASIQGKLEAFF. The V and J genes are TRBV28 and TRBJ1-1; weak D call: TRBD1 (6 bases). Germline V CDR1 and CDR2: MDHEN, SYDVKM. The CDR3 covers 12 residues. Trimming removed 7 bases at V and 7 bases at J, with 13 bases between.

V and J are TRBV28 and TRBJ1-5, with D tentatively TRBD1 (5 bases). Germline V gene data show CDR1 as MDHEN and CDR2 as SYDVKM. With 7 bases removed from V and 6 bases from J, the gap between germline ends came to 16 bases. The CDR3 loop spans 14 amino acids. The CDR3 bases are TGTGCCAGCACTCTCTGGGGGGAGAGTCAGCCCCAGCATTTT. Translating it yields CASTLWGESQPQHF. Drawing the rest from reference TRBV28 and TRBJ1-5, the complete variable domain is DVKVTQSSRYLVKRTGEKVFLECVQDMDHENMFWYRQDPGLGLRLIYFSYDVKMKEKGDIPEGYSVSREKKERFSLILESASTNQTSMYLCASTLWGESQPQHFGDGTRLSIL.

The rearrangement uses TRBV19 and TRBJ1-2, with unresolved D. The length of the CDR3 is 13 residues. V was pared by 10 bases and J by 0 bases, with 12 bases between. The germline CDR1 and CDR2 sequences are LNHDA and SQIVND (reference sequence). CDR3 amino acids: CATVEATNYGYTF. In nucleotides, the CDR3 is TGTGCCACTGTCGAGGCGACTAACTATGGCTACACCTTC.